This T cell receptor (beta chain) was found in a study of T-cell memory formation after mild COVID-19. A few counts support this clonotype. TCRdb ran MiXCR on the 5' RACE reads and lists one entry per CDR3 protein. The sample lists approximately 150,000 distinct CDR3 sequences, 15% to 20% occurring once. This CDR3 has 14 residues. Germline values: CDR1 MNHNS, CDR2 SASEGT. The J segment lost 5 bases and the V segment lost 6 bases, leaving 8 bases of the junction unmatched. This sequence was found in an adult woman who had mild COVID-19 (a few samples of this study predate the infection). Cell type and time point are not known. The sample comprised PBMCs or a T cell subset sorted from them (not recorded which). The chain links TRBV6-1 to TRBJ1-1; TRBD1 matches at 8 bases. The CDR3 DNA is TGTGCCAGCAGGAGCGACAGGGGTTGGACTGAAGCTTTCTTT. It yields the protein CASRSDRGWTEAFF.